This TCR beta chain was identified during a study of regulatory T cells in long-lasting Graves disease. Time point in this sample: newly diagnosed GD, antithyroid drugs for less than 3 months. The TCR library used RNA extracted from PBMCs. Relying on iRepertoire HTBI primers and Arm-PCR of CDR3 regions, the team built TCR beta libraries. TCRdb reprocessed the multiplex PCR reads via MiXCR and lists one record per CDR3 protein. In the table there are about 540,000 distinct CDR3 sequences, roughly 13% of which are singletons. Details on this clonotype: The target antigen is unknown.

Trimming at V came to 6 bases and at J to 4 bases, leaving 9 bases not matched to a gene. This CDR3 region has 16 residues. Study conclusions and caveats: Favoring TRBV28, TRBJ1-2 and TRBJ2-5 was a feature seen in persistent disease.

The data were also submitted as part of a second study, on T cells in Graves' hyperthyroidism and ophthalmopathy.

The sample was peripheral blood mononuclear cells (PBMCs), taken at new diagnosis, from a patient treated with antithyroid drugs. This clonotype originated in a man aged 25 to 40 with Graves disease. The rearrangement joins TRBV12-3 or TRBV12-4 to TRBJ2-5; 12 bases align to TRBD1. The CDR3 DNA reads TGTGCCAGCAGAGGGACAGGGGGCGGGAGAGGAGAGACCCAGTACTTC. Encoded protein: CASRGTGGGRGETQYF.